Listed below are T cell receptor beta chains from one sample, sequenced in a study of shared clonotypes between healthy human individuals. Assay used: immunoSEQ multiplex PCR; TCRdb lists only in-frame clones, some missing. The table has 490,000 or so clones, 70% to 80% seen once; the top ten hold approximately 12%. The sample consisted of PBMCs. All receptors derive from a woman aged 40 to 50 in good health. Some clones in this sample may be carry-over from other donors' samples. CDR3s include the opening cysteine and the closing phenylalanine or tryptophan. The D gene is left open where the match is weak. Clone size, where shown, is once, few, many, or a class for clones that have expanded.

cdr3_aa: CASSLRTSGRGNEQFF
v_call: TRBV27
d_call: TRBD2
clone_size: .

cdr3_aa: CASTGNRGDTEAFF
v_call: TRBV2
d_call: TRBD1
clone_size: few

cdr3_aa: CASSNPTLSYTF
v_call: TRBV5-4
d_call: .
clone_size: .

cdr3_aa: CASSLVGPRTTYNEQFF
v_call: TRBV7-2
d_call: .
clone_size: .

cdr3_aa: CASSQFSGGGYEQYF
v_call: TRBV4-1
d_call: .
clone_size: .

cdr3_aa: CASQPGQGRKLFF
v_call: TRBV6-5
d_call: TRBD1
clone_size: .

cdr3_aa: CASSLDGQGAGGYTF
v_call: TRBV5-1
d_call: TRBD1
clone_size: few

cdr3_aa: CASSGQDRGHGYTF
v_call: TRBV7-7
d_call: TRBD1
clone_size: .

cdr3_aa: CASSLNSGGTEAFF
v_call: TRBV7-9
d_call: .
clone_size: few

cdr3_aa: CASSLGQENTEAFF
v_call: TRBV5-1
d_call: .
clone_size: few

cdr3_aa: CASSGSGTVTYEQYF
v_call: TRBV2
d_call: .
clone_size: .

cdr3_aa: CASSPPFRGTSGTSNTGELFF
v_call: TRBV14
d_call: TRBD2
clone_size: .

cdr3_aa: CASSPGPAPPNEKLFF
v_call: TRBV4-2
d_call: .
clone_size: .

cdr3_aa: CAWGALGSPLHF
v_call: TRBV30
d_call: .
clone_size: .

cdr3_aa: CASSQLPVGVSGNTIYF
v_call: TRBV4-1
d_call: .
clone_size: few

cdr3_aa: CAWSGRGNQPQHF
v_call: TRBV30
d_call: .
clone_size: .

cdr3_aa: CASSSGRLNTEAFF
v_call: TRBV18
d_call: .
clone_size: .

cdr3_aa: CASSDTSLSSGANVLTF
v_call: TRBV4-2
d_call: .
clone_size: .